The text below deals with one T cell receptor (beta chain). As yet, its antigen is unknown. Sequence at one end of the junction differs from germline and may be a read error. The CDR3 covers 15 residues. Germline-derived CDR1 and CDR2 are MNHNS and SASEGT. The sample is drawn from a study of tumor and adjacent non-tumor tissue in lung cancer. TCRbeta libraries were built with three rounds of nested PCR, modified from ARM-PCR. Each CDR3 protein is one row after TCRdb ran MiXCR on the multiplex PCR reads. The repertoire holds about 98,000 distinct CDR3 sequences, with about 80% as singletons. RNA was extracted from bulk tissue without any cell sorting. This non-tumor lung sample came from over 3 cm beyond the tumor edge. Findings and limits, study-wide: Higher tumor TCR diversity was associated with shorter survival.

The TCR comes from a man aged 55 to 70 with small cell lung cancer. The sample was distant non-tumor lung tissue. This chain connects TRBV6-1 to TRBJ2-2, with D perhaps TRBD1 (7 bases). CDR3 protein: CGSSETRGQVRELFF. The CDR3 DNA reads TGTGGCAGCAGTGAGACTAGGGGGCAAGTCAGGGAGCTGTTTTTT.